This note documents a single TCR beta chain sequence. These data are taken from a study of blood T cell repertoires in COVID-19. Across the study: COVID-19 samples collected from the United States, Italy and Spain covered acute and convalescent phases.

In the authors' workflow: The authors estimated nucleated cell counts from reference gene primer amplification. Profiled with immunoSEQ multiplex PCR; TCRdb holds only in-frame clones, not every one. Clonal size and the V and J genes are those of that table, whereas D and trimming came from the DNA. The sample contains a few hundred thousand clones, 87% of which appear only once. This CDR3 comprises 15 residues. V was pared by 4 bases and J by 2 bases, with 12 bases between. Per germline, CDR1 MNHEY and CDR2 SVGAGI. Source material: peripheral blood. This receptor was identified in a man aged 18 to 35 with active or convalescent COVID-19. This chain uses TRBV6-5 with TRBJ1-5; tentatively, D is TRBD1 (5 bases). Here the CDR3 DNA reads TGTGCCAGCAGTTTGGAAGGGGTGGGCAATCAGCCCCAGCATTTT. Its protein product is CASSLEGVGNQPQHF.